The 15 T cell receptor beta chains given below trace back to one sample, sequenced in a study of early stage breast cancer tumors. Sequencing used immunoSEQ multiplex PCR; TCRdb keeps in-frame clones, though not all of them. The table has around 60,000 clones, 70% to 80% seen once. The material sequenced was blood. The source of these receptors is a person younger than 45 with breast cancer.

The chain has TRBV7-2 and TRBJ1-2; D is possibly TRBD1 (6 bases). Trimming stripped 1 base from V and 6 bases from J, with 21 bases between. Germline V gene lookup returns CDR1 SGHTA and CDR2 FQGNSA. The CDR3 length is 17 residues. The CDR3 bases are TGTGCCAGCAGCTTAGTGATAGTAGCCTCCAGACAGGATGGCTACACCTTC. As protein: CASSLVIVASRQDGYTF.

Only a few counts were recorded for this clone. This CDR3 reads CASSQDLGYSNQPQHF. The DNA for the CDR3 is TGTGCCAGCAGCCAAGACCTCGGTTATAGCAATCAGCCCCAGCATTTT. The chain is built from TRBV4-2 and TRBJ1-5, with no clear D. CDR1 and CDR2 (germline): LGHNA, YNFKEQ. The V and J ends lost 0 bases and 0 bases respectively, with 9 bases between them. The CDR3 length is 16 residues.

The CDR3 DNA is TGCGCCAGCAGCCAAGTCCCCTCTACCTTGGGGACAGGGCTAAACTATGGCTACACCTTC. The encoded protein is CASSQVPSTLGTGLNYGYTF. The J gene is TRBJ1-2, the V gene TRBV4-1, with 9 bases lining up with TRBD1. Trimming at V came to 1 base and at J to 2 bases, leaving 17 bases not matched to a gene. The length of the CDR3 is 20 residues. The germline V gene encodes CDR1 MGHRA and CDR2 YSYEKL.

The V gene is TRBV15, the J gene TRBJ2-7, with a possible D match to TRBD1 (5 bases). Trimming took 1 base from V and 2 from J, leaving 12 bases between them. This CDR3 has 15 amino acids. Germline V CDR1 and CDR2: LNHNV, YYDKDF (reference sequence). The CDR3 DNA sequence: TGTGCCACCAGCAGAGCGGTCCAGGGCCCCTACGAGCAGTACTTC. As protein: CATSRAVQGPYEQYF. The entire variable domain, with the rest obtained from reference TRBV15 and TRBJ2-7, is as follows: DAMVIQNPRYQVTQFGKPVTLSCSQTLNHNVMYWYQQKSSQAPKLLFHYYDKDFNNEADTPDNFQSRRPNTSFCFLDIRSPGLGDTAMYLCATSRAVQGPYEQYFGPGTRLTVT.

This clone was counted a few times. The chain couples TRBV2 to TRBJ2-3, with 12 positions matching TRBD1. CDR1 and CDR2 from the germline V gene are SNHLY and FYNNEI. The CDR3 runs 19 residues. V shed 6 bases and J 1 base; nucleotides not matched to a gene: 14. The CDR3 bases are TGTGCCAGCAGGCCGGGACAGGGGGCGCTTCGGACTGGCACAGATACGCAGTATTTT. This codes for CASRPGQGALRTGTDTQYF.

This clone was seen a few times. The chain links TRBV7-9 to TRBJ1-5, with D perhaps matching TRBD1 (5 bases). Trimming cost V 8 bases and J 1 base, with 15 bases left between them. The CDR3 is 15 amino acids. CDR1 and CDR2 from the germline V gene are SEHNR and FQNEAQ (reference sequence). Here the CDR3 DNA reads TGTGCCAGCGGTCGAGATGGGGGAAGCAATCAGCCCCAGCATTTT. Residues: CASGRDGGSNQPQHF.

This chain joins TRBV28 and TRBJ2-7; D perhaps matches TRBD2 (6 bases). Per germline, CDR1 MDHEN and CDR2 SYDVKM. The CDR3 length is 15 residues. V lost 5 bases to trimming and J lost 5 bases, with 19 bases between them. The CDR3 region has the DNA TGTGCCAGCAGTCCCCTGGAGGGGCGGGCCGACGAGCAGTACTTC. Encoded protein: CASSPLEGRADEQYF.

The chain links TRBV9 to TRBJ2-2; no reliable D call. This CDR3 comprises 15 residues. V lost 0 bases and J 6 bases, leaving 12 bases between the germline ends. The germline V gene has CDR1 SGDLS and CDR2 YYNGEE. CDR3: CASSVARTQAGELFF. The CDR3 region has the DNA TGTGCCAGCAGCGTAGCCAGGACCCAGGCCGGGGAGCTGTTTTTT.

A word on this clone: This same CDR3 is encoded by further DNA sequences in the sample. This sequence joins TRBV9 and TRBJ2-1, with D unresolved. This CDR3 has 12 residues. Trimming took off 3 bases at V and 4 bases at J, with 5 bases between the two ends. The V gene's germline CDR1 is SGDLS and CDR2 YYNGEE. CDR3 DNA: TGTGCCAGCAGCGCTTTATACAATGAGCAGTTCTTC. Its translation: CASSALYNEQFF.

The chain recombines TRBV19 with TRBJ1-5, with 8 bases aligning to TRBD1. The CDR3 covers 15 residues. Germline V lookup: CDR1 LNHDA, CDR2 SQIVND (reference sequence). With V trimmed by 5 bases and J by 4 bases, 7 bases remained unmatched. CDR3: CASSPRTGQNQPQHF. The DNA for the CDR3 is TGTGCCAGTAGTCCCCGGACAGGGCAGAATCAGCCCCAGCATTTT.

The chain uses TRBV4-2 and TRBJ1-1; 8 bases line up with TRBD1. J gave up 0 bases and V 4 bases, and 10 bases lay outside the gene matches. This CDR3 has 17 amino acids. CDR1 and CDR2 from the germline V gene are LGHNA and YNFKEQ. CDR3 nucleotides: TGTGCCAGCAGCCCCGCCCAGGGGGCTAAGGTGAACACTGAAGCTTTCTTT. Encoded protein: CASSPAQGAKVNTEAFF.

This chain links TRBV27 with TRBJ2-5; 11 bases map to TRBD1. The CDR3 length is 15 residues. Germline V gene sequence: CDR1 MNHEY, CDR2 SMNVEV (reference sequence). With V trimmed by 3 bases and J by 2 bases, 2 bases remained unmatched. The CDR3 is CASSFRDRGQETQYF. The CDR3 DNA follows: TGTGCCAGCAGTTTCCGGGACAGGGGGCAAGAGACCCAGTACTTC.

This chain connects TRBV15 to TRBJ2-7, with D possibly being TRBD1 (7 bases). This CDR3 contains 15 residues. Germline-derived CDR1 and CDR2 are LNHNV and YYDKDF (reference sequence). Trimming left V 1 base short and J 4 bases short, with 14 bases between. The CDR3: CATSRGDRAGYEQYF. For the CDR3, the DNA is TGTGCCACCAGCAGAGGCGACAGGGCGGGGTACGAGCAGTACTTC.

V and J are TRBV7-9 and TRBJ2-1; 7 nucleotides agree with TRBD2. The CDR3 has 15 residues. The ends lost 5 bases at V and 3 bases at J; junction bases unmatched: 7. Germline V lookup: CDR1 SEHNR, CDR2 FQNEAQ (reference sequence). The CDR3 DNA is TGTGCCAGCAGCCTAGGGCTAGCGGACTACAATGAGCAGTTCTTC. Translated, it gives CASSLGLADYNEQFF.

The rearrangement joins TRBV5-1 to TRBJ2-3, with 10 bases that match TRBD2. The length of the CDR3 is 14 residues. Germline CDR1 and CDR2: SGHRS and YFSETQ. J lost 4 bases, V lost 8 bases, and 7 bases had no gene match. The CDR3 DNA is TGCGCCAGTATGCCCAGCGGGAGGGCAGATACGCAGTATTTT. Protein sequence: CASMPSGRADTQYF.